What follows describes a single TCR beta chain. The data derive from a study of blood T cell repertoires in COVID-19. Study summary: Samples representing acute and convalescent COVID-19 were sourced from the United States, Italy and Spain.

The assay was immunoSEQ multiplex PCR, and TCRdb's table has in-frame clones only and misses some. Of about 200,000 clones detected, about 76% appear once; the ten largest clones hold around 5.9%. Enrolled during active infection, Seattle patients were then followed longitudinally. V shed 7 bases and J shed 15 bases, with 19 bases lying between them. There are 12 residues in the CDR3. This chain joins TRBV12-3 or TRBV12-4 and TRBJ2-1, with TRBD1 as a possible D gene (5 bases). The receptor's source is a woman in her forties with COVID-19, enrolled during active disease. What was sequenced was peripheral blood. CDR3 protein: CASTRSGANGFF. The CDR3 coding sequence is TGTGCCAGCACAAGGAGTGGGGCCAACGGGTTCTTC.